A selection of T cell receptor beta chains follows, all from one sample in a study of blood T cell repertoires in COVID-19. The assay was immunoSEQ multiplex PCR, and TCRdb's table has in-frame clones only and misses some. Of approximately 150,000 clones listed, roughly four fifths were seen once; the top ten hold roughly 2.5%. Sequencing was carried out using peripheral blood. Receptors originate from an elderly woman with COVID-19, enrolled during active disease. Each CDR3 is given with its conserved first and last residue. D genes are given only for firm matches.

TRBJ2-1 | TRBD2 | TRBV15 | TGTGCCACCAGCAGAGGTGTGTCTAGCGGTGAGCAGTTCTTC | CATSRGVSSGEQFF
TRBJ1-2 | - | TRBV6-5 | TGTGCCAGCAGTCCGGGAGCGAATAACTATGGCTACACCTTC | CASSPGANNYGYTF
TRBJ2-3 | - | TRBV11-3 | TGTGCCAGCAGCTTAAGTCTAGCGAGCACAGATACGCAGTATTTT | CASSLSLASTDTQYF
TRBJ2-3 | - | TRBV19 | TGTGCCAGTAGGAGGCGGGACGTCACAGATACGCAGTATTTT | CASRRRDVTDTQYF
TRBJ1-4 | TRBD1 | TRBV6-6 | TGTGCCAGCAGCCATAGGACAGGGACCCGCGAAAAACTGTTTTTT | CASSHRTGTREKLFF
TRBJ1-5 | TRBD1 | TRBV20-1 | TGCAGTGCTAGTTGGGACAGGGTTGGCAATCAGCCCCAGCATTTT | CSASWDRVGNQPQHF
TRBJ2-4 | TRBD1 | TRBV5-4 | TGTGCCAGCACCTTCGGACAGGGAGAGTCAGCCAAAAACATTCAGTACTTC | CASTFGQGESAKNIQYF
TRBJ2-3 | - | TRBV2 | TGTGCCAGCAGTGAAAGGAGGGCTAGCTCGGCAGATACGCAGTATTTT | CASSERRASSADTQYF
TRBJ2-1 | - | TRBV5-1 | TGCGCCAGCAGCTTGGTAAGCGTAACCGGTTCCTACAATGAGCAGTTCTTC | CASSLVSVTGSYNEQFF
TRBJ2-7 | - | TRBV18 | TGTGCCAGCTCACTTCGGACAGTCTTGAGCTCCTACGAGCAGTACTTC | CASSLRTVLSSYEQYF
TRBJ2-7 | - | TRBV5-5 | TGTGCCAGCAGCTTGGGGGGGCGAGAGCAGTACTTC | CASSLGGREQYF